These T cell receptor beta chains were read from a single sample in a study of T cell repertoires in cytomegalovirus infection. TCRdb independently ran MiXCR on the reads; one entry per CDR3 protein. Here the sample spans about half a million distinct CDR3 sequences, around 30% being singletons. These TCRs are of unknown antigen specificity. The sample here was cultured PBMCs, taken from culture after CMV antigen stimulation. The receptors were sampled from a human donor in good health (CMV status not recorded). Some clones in this sample may be carry-over from other donors' samples. CDR3s include the opening cysteine and the closing phenylalanine or tryptophan. Fields, in order: V gene, D gene, clone size, J gene, CDR3 DNA, CDR3 protein. A D gene is named only where the DNA matches it firmly. Size is omitted from some rows. Given values are once, few, many or a class for expanded clones.

>TRBV20-1|TRBD1|.|TRBJ1-5
TGCAGTGCTCACTCAGGGGGCGCGGAGCCCCAGCATTTT
CSAHSGGAEPQHF
>TRBV7-2|TRBD1|few|TRBJ1-5
TGTGCCAGCAGCTTAATGGACAGGGACAATCAGCCCCAGCATTTT
CASSLMDRDNQPQHF
>TRBV20-1|.|.|TRBJ1-5
TGCAGTGCTACGTACGGGGTTACTCGCAATCAGCCCCAGCATTTT
CSATYGVTRNQPQHF
>TRBV20-1|TRBD2|once|TRBJ2-3
TGCAGTGCTCGGACTAGCGGAGTCAGCACAGATACGCAGTATTTT
CSARTSGVSTDTQYF
>TRBV5-6|.|.|TRBJ1-4
TGTGCCAGCAGCCCGAGGGGAAGGACTAATGAAAAACTGTTTTTT
CASSPRGRTNEKLFF
>TRBV18|.|once|TRBJ1-1
TGTGCCAGCTCACCGGGAGGCCTGGCGAACACTGAAGCTTTCTTT
CASSPGGLANTEAFF
>TRBV5-4|.|.|TRBJ1-1
TGTGCCAGCAGCCCCGGAGGGATGGTGAACACTGAAGCTTTCTTT
CASSPGGMVNTEAFF
>TRBV12-3/TRBV12-4|.|.|TRBJ2-1
TGTGCCAGCAGTTTTTTACTAGCCAATGAGCAGTTCTTC
CASSFLLANEQFF
>TRBV9|.|.|TRBJ1-3
TGTGCCAGCAGTCAGAGGAGGGAGGGAAGCTCTGGAAACACCATATATTTT
CASSQRREGSSGNTIYF
>TRBV12-3/TRBV12-4|TRBD2|.|TRBJ2-1
TGTGCCGTACGACGGACTAGCGGTCGCTCCTACAATGAGCAGTTCTTC
CAVRRTSGRSYNEQFF
>TRBV7-2|.|few|TRBJ2-1
TGTGCCAGCAGCTTAGAAATCGGGAGCTCCTACAATGAGCAGTTCTTC
CASSLEIGSSYNEQFF
>TRBV7-8|.|.|TRBJ1-1
TGTGCCAGCAGCATCCTACAGATCTCGAACACTGAAGCTTTCTTT
CASSILQISNTEAFF
>TRBV10-3|.|.|TRBJ1-5
TGTGCCACCCTGGACGGATCAAAGGGGTTTAATCAGCCCCAGCATTTT
CATLDGSKGFNQPQHF
>TRBV6-5|.|.|TRBJ1-2
TGTGCCAGCAGTTACGACAGACAATATGGCTACACCTTC
CASSYDRQYGYTF
>TRBV29-1|.|.|TRBJ1-1
TGCAGCGTTGGGCAGAACACTGAAGCTTTCTTT
CSVGQNTEAFF
>TRBV3-1|TRBD2|.|TRBJ2-2
TGTGCCAGCAGCCAACCACCTAGCGGGAGCTACACCGGGGAGCTGTTTTTT
CASSQPPSGSYTGELFF
>TRBV7-3|TRBD2|.|TRBJ2-5
TGTGCCAGCAGTTCAGGTGTCGGGAGGGGAGGGCAAGAGACCCAGTACTTC
CASSSGVGRGGQETQYF
>TRBV4-1|.|.|TRBJ1-6
TGCGCCAGCAGCCAATTTAATCTCCAGTCCAATAATTCACCCCCCCACTTT
CASSQFNLQSNNSPPHF
>TRBV4-1|.|.|TRBJ1-1
TGCGCCAGCAGCCAAGATGCCGGGAAACTGAACACTGAAGCTTTCTTT
CASSQDAGKLNTEAFF
>TRBV6-5|TRBD1|few|TRBJ1-6
TGTGCCAGCAGGGGACAGGGGGAAGGTTCACCCCTCCACTTT
CASRGQGEGSPLHF
>TRBV14|.|few|TRBJ2-7
TGTGCCAGCAGACCCAGTACTCGCTACGAGCAGTACTTC
CASRPSTRYEQYF
>TRBV7-6|TRBD1|few|TRBJ2-7
TGTGCCAGCAGCGAGTCGACAGGGTTGAGATACGAGCAGTACTTC
CASSESTGLRYEQYF
>TRBV18|TRBD2|.|TRBJ2-3
TGTGCCAGCTCACTTTACCTGACTAGCGGGAGCACAGATACGCAGTATTTT
CASSLYLTSGSTDTQYF
>TRBV7-8|TRBD1|few|TRBJ1-1
TGTGCCAGCAGCTGGGACAGGGGTGCTACTGAAGCTTTCTTT
CASSWDRGATEAFF
>TRBV4-1|.|.|TRBJ2-2
TGCGCCAGCAGCCAAGAAGGGGTCGGCGGGGAGCTGTTTTTT
CASSQEGVGGELFF
>TRBV2|.|.|TRBJ1-1
TGTGCCAGCAGTTTTGAATTTAACACTGAAGCTTTCTTT
CASSFEFNTEAFF
>TRBV20-1|TRBD1|once|TRBJ1-5
TGCAGTGCTAGGGGACAGGGGGGAGGGAGCAATCAGCCCCAGCATTTT
CSARGQGGGSNQPQHF
>TRBV19|TRBD2|.|TRBJ2-1
TGTGCCAGTAGACCAAAACTAGCGGGAGCCTACAATGAGCAGTTCTTC
CASRPKLAGAYNEQFF
>TRBV6-2/TRBV6-3|TRBD2|few|TRBJ2-1
TGTGCCAGCAGTTACTCCCGGACTAGCCCGTCCTACAATGAGCAGTTCTTC
CASSYSRTSPSYNEQFF
>TRBV4-3|.|.|TRBJ1-1
TGCGCCAGCAGCCAAACCTCGGGAGGGATCTATGACGCTTTCTTT
CASSQTSGGIYDAFF
>TRBV11-2|.|few|TRBJ2-2
TGTGCCAGCAGCTTAATCCTCGGGGACACCGGGGAGCTGTTTTTT
CASSLILGDTGELFF
>TRBV6-2/TRBV6-3|.|few|TRBJ2-2
TGTGCCACTAAGTGGACCCGGGGGGCTAGCGGAAGAGCGAACACCGGGGAGCTGTTTTTT
CATKWTRGASGRANTGELFF
>TRBV7-2|.|.|TRBJ2-5
TGTGCCAGCAGCTTAAGGCCCAGGGGAGAGCAAGAGACCCAGTACTTC
CASSLRPRGEQETQYF
>TRBV5-5|TRBD1|.|TRBJ2-7
TGTGCCAGCAGCACCACAGGGGACTACGAGCAGTACTTC
CASSTTGDYEQYF
>TRBV12-5|.|few|TRBJ2-2
TGTGCTAGTGGTTTGGTATTCAACGATGGGCAGAACACCGGGGAGCTGTTTTTT
CASGLVFNDGQNTGELFF
>TRBV27|.|.|TRBJ2-1
TGTGCCAGCAGGGATCCTAGGCTCAATGAGCAGTTCTTC
CASRDPRLNEQFF
>TRBV28|TRBD1|.|TRBJ2-3
TGTGCCAGCACGTACGGACAGGGTGTCACAGATACGCAGTATTTT
CASTYGQGVTDTQYF
>TRBV10-3|.|.|TRBJ1-1
TGTGCCATCAGTGATGTGGGCACTGAAGCTTTCTTT
CAISDVGTEAFF
>TRBV7-2|.|few|TRBJ1-4
TGTGCCAGCAGCTTTTCGACAACGGGGGATGAAAAACTGTTTTTT
CASSFSTTGDEKLFF
>TRBV6-1|.|few|TRBJ1-4
TGTGCCAGCAGTGGAGTCAGGGGTGAAAAACTGTTTTTT
CASSGVRGEKLFF
>TRBV10-3|TRBD1|few|TRBJ1-4
TGTGCCATAGGACAGGGGGCTTCTGAAAAACTGTTTTTT
CAIGQGASEKLFF
>TRBV29-1|.|.|TRBJ1-5
TGCAGCGTTGGGACAGTCACCAATGGACCCCAGCATTTT
CSVGTVTNGPQHF
>TRBV7-2|TRBD2|.|TRBJ2-3
TGTGCCAGCAGCCCGCCGCGTTTAGCGGGAGGCACAGATACGCAGTATTTT
CASSPPRLAGGTDTQYF
>TRBV5-1|.|.|TRBJ2-3
TGCGCCAGCAGCTTGGCTCTCCGACAGTTCACAGATACGCAGTATTTT
CASSLALRQFTDTQYF
>TRBV6-1|.|once|TRBJ1-5
TGTGCCAGCAGACGACCCCCAGGGGTTGGGAATAGCAATCAGCCCCAGCATTTT
CASRRPPGVGNSNQPQHF
>TRBV11-2|.|few|TRBJ1-1
TGTGCCAGCAGCTTAGCCGCCCACAGGGATCCTGAAGCTTTCTTT
CASSLAAHRDPEAFF
>TRBV6-2/TRBV6-3|TRBD2|.|TRBJ2-1
TGTGCCAGCAGTTACTCGATGGCGGGAGCCTACAATGAGCAGTTCTTC
CASSYSMAGAYNEQFF
>TRBV19|TRBD1|few|TRBJ2-3
TGTGCCAGTAGGGTCGGACAGGGTGGGTCAGATACGCAGTATTTT
CASRVGQGGSDTQYF
>TRBV27|.|.|TRBJ2-2
TGTGCCAGCAGTTTAGACGGTCTCACCGGGGAGCTGTTTTTT
CASSLDGLTGELFF
>TRBV11-2|.|few|TRBJ1-2
TGTGCCAGCAGTAGAAGGAATCTCGGTGGCTACACCTTC
CASSRRNLGGYTF